The clone carrying this TCR beta chain came up many times. What it binds is unknown. CDR3 length equals 13 residues. V lost 2 bases to trimming and J lost 8 bases, with 12 bases between them. The sample originates from a study of T cells in Graves' hyperthyroidism and ophthalmopathy. Study context: Any treatment followed the collection of peripheral blood at initial diagnosis.

Study conclusions and caveats: In blood, most of the thyroid clonotypes expanded above 0.001 were also present.

It was RNA transcripts that yielded the amplified TCR beta CDR3 regions. HTBI primers drove first-round RT-PCR of the TCR CDR3. TCRdb independently ran MiXCR on the multiplex PCR reads; one entry per CDR3 protein. The sample has around 350,000 distinct CDR3 sequences, roughly 19% seen once; the top ten hold approximately 4%. Researchers barred patients who had uncontrolled infection, other autoimmune disease, pregnancy or lactation. This clonotype originated in a young woman with Graves' hyperthyroidism. The chain carries TRBV12-3 or TRBV12-4 and TRBJ1-2; unclear D gene. Sequencing was performed on blood. In DNA, the CDR3 is TGTGCCAGCAGTTTAAGGCGGAGACCCGGCTACACCTTC. It specifies CASSLRRRPGYTF.